The 6 T cell receptor beta chains presented below share a single source sample, sequenced in a study of PD-1 blockade in classical Hodgkin lymphoma. Measured with immunoSEQ multiplex PCR; TCRdb has only the in-frame clones, and not every one. The repertoire has roughly 40,000 clones, 75% to 90% of them found once; the top ten carry around 9%. Each patient experienced a relapse that followed autologous stem cell transplantation, and brentuximab vedotin exposure varied. This specimen was peripheral blood mononuclear cells (PBMCs), taken at baseline. All receptors derive from a human donor with classical Hodgkin lymphoma.

This clone has only one observation. This sequence joins TRBV15 and TRBJ2-3, with TRBD2 matching over 7 bases. J lost 7 bases, V lost 4 bases, and 5 bases had no gene match. Per germline, CDR1 LNHNV and CDR2 YYDKDF (reference sequence). The CDR3 has 13 amino acids. CDR3 nucleotides: TGTGCCACCAGCACCGGGAGGTTGAATACGCAGTATTTT. Translation gives CATSTGRLNTQYF.

V is TRBV5-6 and J is TRBJ2-5; no clear D gene. The V and J ends lost 0 bases and 4 bases respectively, with 7 bases between them. Germline-derived CDR1 and CDR2 are SGHDT and YYEEEE. The CDR3 length is 13 residues. Here the CDR3 DNA reads TGTGCCAGCAGCTTGGTTCCGGGAGAGACCCAGTACTTC. This codes for CASSLVPGETQYF. Full variable domain (outside the CDR3, taken from reference TRBV5-6 and TRBJ2-5): DAGVTQSPTHLIKTRGQQVTLRCSPKSGHDTVSWYQQALGQGPQFIFQYYEEEERQRGNFPDRFSGHQFPNYSSELNVNALLLGDSALYLCASSLVPGETQYFGPGTRLLVL.

This rearrangement joins TRBV9 to TRBJ1-2, with a weak D call TRBD1 (6 bases). CDR3 length equals 16 residues. The V and J ends lost 0 bases and 4 bases respectively, with 16 bases between them. Germline values: CDR1 SGDLS, CDR2 YYNGEE. CDR3 loop: CASSVGSQGSRYGYTF. CDR3 nucleotide sequence: TGTGCCAGCAGCGTAGGGAGTCAGGGGTCACGCTATGGCTACACCTTC.

The chain is built from TRBV14 and TRBJ1-2; D remains unclear. The V end was cut by 4 bases, the J end by 4 bases, with 10 bases between. Germline V gene sequence: CDR1 SGHDN, CDR2 FVKESK. The CDR3 is 13 residues long. The CDR3 DNA reads TGTGCCAGCAGCCCTGGCGTAAGCTATGGCTACACCTTC. Its translation is CASSPGVSYGYTF.

The chain couples TRBV6-1 to TRBJ1-5; TRBD1 matches at 8 bases. This CDR3 comprises 21 residues. With 0 bases clipped from V and 4 bases from J, the junction kept 20 bases outside the gene matches. CDR1 MNHNS and CDR2 SASEGT come from the germline V gene. CDR3 in amino acids: CASSEARSTGGARRYNQPQHF. Here the CDR3 DNA reads TGTGCCAGCAGTGAAGCTCGCTCTACAGGGGGGGCCAGACGCTATAATCAGCCCCAGCATTTT.

Judged by abundance, this clone is medium-sized (0.01 to 0.1%). V is TRBV4-3 and J is TRBJ2-7; 10 nucleotides agree with TRBD1. The trim removed 0 bases at V and 3 bases at J, leaving 2 bases unmatched. CDR1 LGHNA and CDR2 YSLEER come from the germline V gene. The CDR3 runs 15 residues. CDR3 in DNA: TGCGCCAGCAGCCAAGATGGACAGGGGGACTACGAGCAGTACTTC. Protein: CASSQDGQGDYEQYF.